This TCR beta chain was sequenced during a study of T-cell reconstitution after alpha-beta-depleted transplantation in children. Broader study findings: In some patients, recipient T cells and intrathymic progenitors surviving conditioning explained high day-60 diversity.

The CDR3 totals 14 residues. Trimming pared 8 bases from V and 6 bases from J, leaving 19 bases between. Germline lookup yields CDR1 SNHLY and CDR2 FYNNEI. Preparation of the TCRbeta library used unique molecular identifiers. TCRdb ran MiXCR on the PCR reads and lists one entry per CDR3 protein. Of 900,000 or so distinct CDR3 sequences in the sample, around 17% were seen once. With regard to this clonotype: Antigen specificity is unknown.

Sequenced material: PBMCs, mostly from graft donor cells, taken 360 days after TCRalphabeta/CD19-depleted stem cell transplant. This TCR was sampled from a male patient younger than 18 who had a stem cell transplant for acute lymphoblastic leukemia, so the T cells may come from the graft donor. This sequence joins TRBV2 and TRBJ1-2; possible D gene TRBD1, 6 bases. This CDR3 is CASPWGGAMNGYTF. The CDR3 DNA reads as TGTGCCAGCCCCTGGGGGGGCGCCATGAATGGCTACACCTTC.